What follows are 7 T cell receptor beta chains derived from one specimen sequenced in a study of blood T cell repertoires in COVID-19. Generated by immunoSEQ multiplex PCR, the TCRdb table keeps only in-frame clones and is missing some. Of 65,000 or so clones listed, 65% to 85% were seen once; the top ten hold over 5%. Source material: peripheral blood. These receptor sequences come from a woman aged 50 to 60 with active or convalescent COVID-19.

The V call is TRBV24-1, the J call TRBJ1-1; maybe TRBD1 (6 bases). V was clipped by 5 bases and J by 5 bases, with 14 bases between them. In germline, CDR1 is KGHDR, CDR2 SFDVKD. This CDR3 is built from 14 residues. The CDR3 spells CATSASRDRTEAFF. In DNA, the CDR3 is TGTGCCACCAGTGCCAGCCGAGACAGGACTGAAGCTTTCTTT.

CDR3 bases: TGTGCCAGCAGCCCCCTTTTCTCCTCCTCCGGAAACACCATATATTTT. Translated, it gives CASSPLFSSSGNTIYF. The chain uses TRBV7-2 and TRBJ1-3; unclear D gene. Per germline, CDR1 SGHTA and CDR2 FQGNSA. The CDR3 runs to 16 residues. The germline V and J ends were trimmed by 5 bases and 4 bases, with 18 bases remaining between them.

The chain links TRBV6-4 to TRBJ1-5, with 8 bases fitting TRBD1. CDR1 and CDR2 from the germline V gene are MRHNA and SNTAGT. The CDR3 consists of 14 residues. V lost 10 bases and J lost 3; bases outside the gene matches: 8. CDR3 bases: TGTGCCACCCTGGACAGGGTACTCAATCAGCCCCAGCATTTT. Encoded protein: CATLDRVLNQPQHF.

The chain carries TRBV5-1 and TRBJ1-6; D is uncertain. CDR1 and CDR2 from the germline V gene are SGHRS and YFSETQ. CDR3 size: 13 residues. V was cut by 0 bases and J by 8 bases, with 6 bases left in between. CDR3 in amino acids: CASSLERDSPLHF. The DNA for the CDR3 is TGCGCCAGCAGCTTGGAAAGAGATTCACCCCTCCACTTT.

J is TRBJ2-1 and V is TRBV7-2; D is perhaps TRBD2 (6 bases). Germline-derived CDR1 and CDR2 are SGHTA and FQGNSA. The CDR3 has 16 residues. V was clipped by 0 bases and J by 0 bases, with 9 bases between them. The CDR3 loop reads CASSLAYGSSYNEQFF. The CDR3, as DNA: TGTGCCAGCAGCTTAGCCTACGGGAGCTCCTACAATGAGCAGTTCTTC.

The chain couples TRBV5-4 to TRBJ2-5, with TRBD2 matching over 8 bases. The CDR3 totals 15 residues. The trim removed 0 bases at V and 1 base at J, leaving 2 bases unmatched. Germline values: CDR1 SGHNT, CDR2 YYREEE (reference sequence). The DNA for the CDR3 is TGTGCCAGCAGCTTGGGGGGGACTAGCCAAGAGACCCAGTACTTC. Residues: CASSLGGTSQETQYF.

V and J are TRBV25-1 and TRBJ1-4, with a tentative D call TRBD1 (5 bases). Trimming removed 5 bases at V and 3 bases at J, with 7 bases between. This CDR3 contains 13 residues. The germline CDR1 and CDR2 sequences are MGHDK and SYGVNS. The CDR3 spells CASSLGANEKLFF. CDR3 in DNA: TGTGCCAGCAGTCTAGGGGCTAATGAAAAACTGTTTTTT.